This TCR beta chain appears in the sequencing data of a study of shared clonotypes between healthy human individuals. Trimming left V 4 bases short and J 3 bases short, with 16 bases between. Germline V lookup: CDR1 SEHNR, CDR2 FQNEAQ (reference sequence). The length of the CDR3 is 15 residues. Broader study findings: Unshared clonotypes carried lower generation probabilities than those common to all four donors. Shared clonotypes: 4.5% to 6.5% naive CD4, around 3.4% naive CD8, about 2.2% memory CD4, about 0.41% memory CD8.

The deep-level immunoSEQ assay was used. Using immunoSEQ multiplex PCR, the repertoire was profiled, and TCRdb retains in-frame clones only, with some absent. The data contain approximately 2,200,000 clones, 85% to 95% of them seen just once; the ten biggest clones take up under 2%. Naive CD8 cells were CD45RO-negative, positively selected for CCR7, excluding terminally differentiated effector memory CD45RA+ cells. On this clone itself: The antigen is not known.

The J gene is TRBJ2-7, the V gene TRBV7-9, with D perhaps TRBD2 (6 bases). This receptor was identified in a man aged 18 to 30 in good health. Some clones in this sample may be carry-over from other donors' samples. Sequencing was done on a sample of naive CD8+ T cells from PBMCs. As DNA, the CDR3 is TGTGCCAGCAGCTCGAGGGAGGCAAAAGACTACGAGCAGTACTTC. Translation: CASSSREAKDYEQYF.